This is a list of T cell receptor beta chains from one sample in a study of regulatory T cells in long-lasting Graves disease. Using its own MiXCR run on the multiplex PCR reads, TCRdb lists one record per CDR3 protein. The sample shows 350,000 to 550,000 distinct CDR3 sequences, about 16% of them seen only once. In addition, the sample was reused for a study of T cells in Graves' hyperthyroidism and ophthalmopathy.

This material consisted of peripheral blood mononuclear cells (PBMCs), taken at new diagnosis, from a patient treated with antithyroid drugs. The receptors here all came from a woman aged 18-29 years with Graves disease. CDR3s include the opening cysteine and the closing phenylalanine or tryptophan. Each record gives: clone size, D gene, J gene, V gene, CDR3 protein, CDR3 DNA. The D gene is left open where the match is weak. Rows give clone size only sometimes, using once, few, many, or a class for an expanded clone.

clone size: NA
D gene: TRBD2
J gene: TRBJ2-3
V gene: TRBV11-2
CDR3 protein: CASSPTSFTDTQYF
CDR3 DNA: TGCGCCAGCAGCCCGACTAGCTTCACAGATACGCAGTATTTT

clone size: many
D gene: NA
J gene: TRBJ2-5
V gene: TRBV11-2
CDR3 protein: CASSLQETQYF
CDR3 DNA: TGTGCCAGCAGCCTCCAAGAGACCCAGTACTTC

clone size: many
D gene: NA
J gene: TRBJ2-2
V gene: TRBV2
CDR3 protein: CASSDRTRTGELFF
CDR3 DNA: TGTGCCAGCAGTGACCGGACTCGCACCGGGGAGCTGTTTTTT

clone size: many
D gene: TRBD1
J gene: TRBJ2-3
V gene: TRBV10-2
CDR3 protein: CASTPGGSTDTQYF
CDR3 DNA: TGCGCCAGCACTCCAGGGGGAAGCACAGATACGCAGTATTTT

clone size: many
D gene: TRBD2
J gene: TRBJ2-7
V gene: TRBV20-1
CDR3 protein: CSAAAWREPYEQYF
CDR3 DNA: TGCAGTGCTGCGGCCTGGCGGGAGCCCTACGAGCAGTACTTC

clone size: many
D gene: NA
J gene: TRBJ2-1
V gene: TRBV27
CDR3 protein: CASSLAIQANEQFF
CDR3 DNA: TGTGCCAGCAGTTTGGCAATCCAGGCAAATGAGCAGTTCTTC

clone size: many
D gene: TRBD2
J gene: TRBJ2-3
V gene: TRBV12-3/TRBV12-4
CDR3 protein: CASRASGRATDTQYF
CDR3 DNA: TGTGCCAGCAGAGCTAGCGGGAGGGCCACAGATACGCAGTATTTT

clone size: NA
D gene: TRBD2
J gene: TRBJ2-1
V gene: TRBV4-2
CDR3 protein: CASSQGGTSWDNEQFF
CDR3 DNA: TGTGCCAGCAGCCAAGGGGGGACTAGCTGGGACAATGAGCAGTTCTTC

clone size: few
D gene: NA
J gene: TRBJ2-5
V gene: TRBV7-9
CDR3 protein: CASSLGWGKETQYF
CDR3 DNA: TGTGCCAGCAGCTTAGGTTGGGGAAAAGAGACCCAGTACTTC

clone size: NA
D gene: NA
J gene: TRBJ1-5
V gene: TRBV3-1
CDR3 protein: CASSQDLGRGQPQHF
CDR3 DNA: TGTGCCAGCAGCCAAGATCTCGGCAGGGGCCAGCCCCAGCATTTT